This TCR beta chain stems from a study of blood T cell repertoires in COVID-19. Germline V gene data show CDR1 as SGHTA and CDR2 as FQGNSA. This CDR3 is built from 14 residues. With 5 bases clipped from V and 6 bases from J, the junction kept 3 bases outside the gene matches. The assay was immunoSEQ multiplex PCR, and TCRdb's table has in-frame clones only and misses some. The sample consists of 240,000 or so clones, 82% of them appearing once. Only one count was recorded for this clone. The sequence came from a woman aged 80 or over with acute or convalescent COVID-19. Sequencing used peripheral blood. V gene TRBV7-2 combines with J gene TRBJ2-3, with TRBD2 matching over 12 bases. Written as DNA, the CDR3 is TGTGCCAGCAGCCGGACTAGCGGGATTGATACGCAGTATTTT. This gives the protein CASSRTSGIDTQYF.